These 26 T cell receptor beta chains originate from one sample sequenced in a study of shared clonotypes between healthy human individuals. Repertoires were generated with immunoSEQ multiplex PCR, while TCRdb's copy carries only in-frame clones and drops some. Among 550,000 to 850,000 clones listed, around 77% were seen once. The sample comprised memory CD4+ T cells sorted from blood. Subset here: CD45RA-negative fraction. The source is a woman aged 30 to 39 in good health.

The rearrangement uses TRBV6-1 and TRBJ1-5; TRBD1 might be the D (5 bases). V was clipped by 3 bases and J by 4 bases, with 10 bases between them. This CDR3 spans 14 amino acids. Germline V gene lookup returns CDR1 MNHNS and CDR2 SASEGT. The CDR3 bases are TGTGCCAGCAGTGATTCCGGGGGAAATCAGCCCCAGCATTTT. Translation: CASSDSGGNQPQHF.

This chain joins TRBV7-8 and TRBJ1-3; the match to TRBD1 covers 7 bases. The CDR3 totals 15 residues. Germline V gives CDR1 SGHVS, CDR2 FQNEAQ. V lost 3 bases and J lost 3; bases outside the gene matches: 5. The chain's CDR3 is CASSLNTGVGNTIYF. CDR3 sequence (DNA): TGTGCCAGCAGCTTGAACACAGGGGTTGGAAACACCATATATTTT.

The J gene is TRBJ2-2, the V gene TRBV15, with 7 bases lining up with TRBD1. The V gene's germline CDR1 is LNHNV and CDR2 YYDKDF (reference sequence). V dropped 3 bases and J dropped 6; count of bases not matched to a gene: 10. CDR3 length equals 16 residues. The CDR3 bases are TGTGCCACCAGCAGCTCCCCCGGACAGGTCTCCGGGGAGCTGTTTTTT. It is translated as CATSSSPGQVSGELFF.

This rearrangement joins TRBV5-6 to TRBJ2-5, with D maybe TRBD2 (7 bases). This CDR3 has 14 residues. The V gene lost 4 bases and the J gene lost 5 bases, with 15 bases spanning the gap. Germline V gene data show CDR1 as SGHDT and CDR2 as YYEEEE. Here the CDR3 DNA reads TGTGCCAGCAGCAGCTCAGAGGGGGGGGAGACCCAGTACTTC. Its translation is CASSSSEGGETQYF.

The chain links TRBV6-6 to TRBJ1-2; the D gene is possibly TRBD1 (6 bases). The CDR3 totals 13 residues. Germline CDR1 reads MNHNY; CDR2 reads SVGAGI (reference sequence). The ends were cut back, 4 bases at V and 4 bases at J, with 10 bases in the middle. The CDR3 sequence is CASSSDRTYGYTF. CDR3 bases: TGTGCCAGCAGTTCGGACAGAACCTATGGCTACACCTTC.

This clone was seen just once. The V and J genes are TRBV18 and TRBJ2-1; D possibly uses TRBD1 or TRBD2 (5 bases each). CDR1 is KGHSH, CDR2 LQKENI, per germline. V gave up 3 bases and J gave up 15 bases, with 18 bases separating them. This CDR3 region has 13 residues. The CDR3 coding sequence is TGTGCCAGCTCACCGGATCCGGGGCTCCAATCGTTCTTC. Its translation is CASSPDPGLQSFF.

The V call is TRBV5-4, the J call TRBJ1-4, with D possibly matching TRBD1 (5 bases). V was trimmed by 4 bases and J by 6 bases, leaving 13 bases between them. The CDR3 is 14 amino acids. Germline CDR1 reads SGHNT; CDR2 reads YYREEE (reference sequence). The chain's CDR3 is CASSLEQADEKLFF. CDR3 sequence (DNA): TGTGCCAGCAGCCTCGAACAGGCGGATGAAAAACTGTTTTTT.

Comment on this clone: One base away lies a much larger clone, so this may be a sequencing read error. The chain carries TRBV7-9 and TRBJ2-1; 12 positions agree with TRBD2. CDR3 length: 15 residues. CDR1 and CDR2 (germline): SEHNR, FQNEAQ (reference sequence). The junction had 5 bases not matched to a gene; V was cut back by 5 bases and J by 6 bases. CDR3 residues: CASSPGLAGPNEQFF. DNA for the CDR3: TGTGCCAGCAGCCCCGGACTAGCGGGACCCAATGAGCAGTTCTTC.

The rearrangement uses TRBV7-2 and TRBJ1-5; D is perhaps TRBD1 (5 bases). The V end was cut by 2 bases, the J end by 0 bases, with 8 bases between. The CDR3 has 15 residues. Germline CDR1 reads SGHTA; CDR2 reads FQGNSA. As DNA, the CDR3 is TGTGCCAGCAGCTTAAAACAGGATAGCAATCAGCCCCAGCATTTT. As protein: CASSLKQDSNQPQHF. Based on the CDR3 plus reference TRBV7-2 and TRBJ1-5, the full variable domain is GAGVSQSPSNKVTEKGKDVELRCDPISGHTALYWYRQSLGQGLEFLIYFQGNSAPDKSGLPSDRFSAERTGGSVSTLTIQRTQQEDSAVYLCASSLKQDSNQPQHFGDGTRLSIL.

This chain joins TRBV2 and TRBJ1-5; D is unresolved. V shed 4 bases and J shed 2 bases, with 9 bases lying between them. The CDR3 covers 14 residues. Germline CDR1 reads SNHLY; CDR2 reads FYNNEI. The CDR3 region has the DNA TGTGCCAGCAGTGCCCACAACGGCAATCAGCCCCAGCATTTT. This encodes CASSAHNGNQPQHF.

At least ten counts were recorded for this clone. The genes are TRBV10-2 and TRBJ2-7; D is unclear. V dropped 2 bases and J dropped 6 bases, with 11 bases sitting between them. CDR3 length: 13 amino acids. Germline V lookup: CDR1 WSHSY, CDR2 SAAADI. CDR3 in amino acids: CASSEAFSIEQYF. CDR3 nucleotide sequence: TGCGCCAGCAGTGAGGCCTTCTCCATCGAGCAGTACTTC.

V and J are TRBV2 and TRBJ1-1; D is perhaps TRBD1 (6 bases). The CDR3 length is 12 residues. V was shortened by 6 bases and J by 4 bases, with 9 bases between the two germline ends. Looked up from germline, CDR1 is SNHLY and CDR2 is FYNNEI. The CDR3 reads CASSPGATEAFF. In DNA form, the CDR3 reads TGTGCCAGCAGCCCGGGGGCCACTGAAGCTTTCTTT.

The V call is TRBV7-9, the J call TRBJ2-3; D is unresolved. Between the trimmed V and J ends, which lost 2 bases and 4 bases, there was a span of 7 bases. Looked up from germline, CDR1 is SEHNR and CDR2 is FQNEAQ (reference sequence). This CDR3 comprises 13 residues. CDR3 in amino acids: CASSLNAADTQYF. In DNA form, the CDR3 reads TGTGCCAGCAGCTTAAACGCGGCAGATACGCAGTATTTT. The entire variable domain, with the rest obtained from reference TRBV7-9 and TRBJ2-3, is as follows: DTGVSQNPRHKITKRGQNVTFRCDPISEHNRLYWYRQTLGQGPEFLTYFQNEAQLEKSRLLSDRFSAERPKGSFSTLEIQRTEQGDSAMYLCASSLNAADTQYFGPGTRLTVL.

The rearrangement joins TRBV9 to TRBJ2-1, with 7 bases lining up with TRBD2. The ends lost 0 bases at V and 8 bases at J; junction bases unmatched: 5. CDR1 is SGDLS, CDR2 YYNGEE, per germline. The CDR3 sequence is 14 residues long. CDR3 bases: TGTGCCAGCAGCGTAGGGAGCCTAGCGGATGAGCAGTTCTTC. Translating gives CASSVGSLADEQFF.

The chain joins TRBV7-3 to TRBJ2-1; 9 positions match TRBD2. V shed 4 bases, J shed 0 bases, and the junction held 4 bases outside the gene matches. CDR1 SGHTA and CDR2 FQGTGA come from the germline V gene. The CDR3 contains 16 residues. The CDR3 DNA reads as TGTGCCAGCAGCTATCTAGCGGGGAGCTCCTACAATGAGCAGTTCTTC. It translates to CASSYLAGSSYNEQFF.

The chain recombines TRBV28 with TRBJ2-3; D remains ambiguous. The CDR3 runs 15 residues. Between the trimmed V and J ends, which lost 5 bases and 5 bases, there was a span of 17 bases. The germline CDR1 and CDR2 sequences are MDHEN and SYDVKM. The CDR3 nucleotides read TGTGCCAGCAGTGATGCGGACCGACATAGAGATACGCAGTATTTT. Translated: CASSDADRHRDTQYF. Variable domain in full (rest from reference TRBV28 and TRBJ2-3): DVKVTQSSRYLVKRTGEKVFLECVQDMDHENMFWYRQDPGLGLRLIYFSYDVKMKEKGDIPEGYSVSREKKERFSLILESASTNQTSMYLCASSDADRHRDTQYFGPGTRLTVL.

The V and J genes are TRBV19 and TRBJ1-5; 7 nucleotides line up with TRBD1. From germline, CDR1 is LNHDA and CDR2 SQIVND (reference sequence). The CDR3 consists of 14 residues. With V trimmed by 9 bases and J by 0 bases, 5 bases remained unmatched. The CDR3 here is CASNQGVSNQPQHF. CDR3 coding DNA: TGTGCCAGCAACCAGGGGGTTAGCAATCAGCCCCAGCATTTT.

The chain uses TRBV6-5 and TRBJ2-7; 10 bases fit TRBD2. There are 16 residues in the CDR3. Germline lookup yields CDR1 MNHEY and CDR2 SVGAGI. The V segment lost 4 bases and the J segment 5 bases; nucleotides outside the gene matches: 11. The chain's CDR3 is CASSSGGLAGVHEQYF. The CDR3 bases are TGTGCCAGCAGTTCAGGGGGTCTAGCGGGAGTCCACGAGCAGTACTTC.

V gene TRBV7-3 combines with J gene TRBJ1-1; the D is unclear. Trimming took 5 bases from V and 3 from J, leaving 10 bases between them. CDR1 SGHTA and CDR2 FQGTGA come from the germline V gene. There are 13 residues in the CDR3. The CDR3 is CASSPGPDTEAFF. The CDR3 DNA follows: TGTGCCAGCAGCCCTGGACCGGACACTGAAGCTTTCTTT.

This clone was counted once. V is TRBV28 and J is TRBJ2-5; 10 bases align to TRBD2. CDR1 and CDR2 from the germline V gene are MDHEN and SYDVKM. The CDR3 covers 14 residues. The V segment lost 8 bases and the J segment 6 bases; nucleotides outside the gene matches: 9. The CDR3 is CASGDLAGVQTQYF. The CDR3 nucleotides are TGTGCCAGCGGAGACCTAGCGGGAGTACAGACCCAGTACTTC. Combining the CDR3 with reference TRBV28 and TRBJ2-5 gives the whole variable domain DVKVTQSSRYLVKRTGEKVFLECVQDMDHENMFWYRQDPGLGLRLIYFSYDVKMKEKGDIPEGYSVSREKKERFSLILESASTNQTSMYLCASGDLAGVQTQYFGPGTRLLVL.

This clone was picked up one time. The chain joins TRBV28 to TRBJ2-1, with TRBD2 identical over 11 bases. V shed 3 bases, J shed 7 bases, and the junction held 11 bases outside the gene matches. The germline gives CDR1 MDHEN, CDR2 SYDVKM. The CDR3 contains 17 residues. The CDR3 nucleotides read TGTGCCAGCAGTTTCCCTCCACTAGCGGGAGTTATGAATGAGCAGTTCTTC. It translates to CASSFPPLAGVMNEQFF.

The chain joins TRBV6-5 to TRBJ2-4; D is perhaps TRBD2 (5 bases). Germline assignment: CDR1 MNHEY and CDR2 SVGAGI. This CDR3 is built from 14 residues. V was pared by 8 bases and J by 4 bases, with 15 bases between. The CDR3 nucleotides are TGTGCCAGCCGGGGTGATAGACGGAAAAACATTCAGTACTTC. Its protein is CASRGDRRKNIQYF.

V is TRBV28 and J is TRBJ1-2; TRBD1 might be the D (6 bases). V lost 5 bases and J 2 bases, leaving 15 bases between the germline ends. Looked up from germline, CDR1 is MDHEN and CDR2 is SYDVKM. This CDR3 is 15 amino acids long. CDR3 sequence (DNA): TGTGCCAGCAGTCCCCCTGGGGGCGCAAACTATGGCTACACCTTC. Translation gives CASSPPGGANYGYTF.

This clone has only a few counts. The rearrangement links TRBV2 to TRBJ2-7; D is perhaps TRBD2 (5 bases). Trimming removed 4 bases at V and 3 bases at J, with 10 bases between. Germline CDR1 is SNHLY and CDR2 is FYNNEI. The CDR3 has 13 amino acids. This CDR3 is CASSVSSYYEQYF. CDR3 nucleotides: TGTGCCAGCAGTGTGTCTAGCTACTACGAGCAGTACTTC.

J is TRBJ2-7 and V is TRBV4-1, with 8 bases fitting TRBD2. Unmatched junction bases numbered 10, after V lost 4 bases and J lost 2 bases. CDR3 length: 16 amino acids. Germline lookup yields CDR1 MGHRA and CDR2 YSYEKL. The CDR3 here is CASSLFLAGGTYEQYF. The CDR3 bases are TGCGCCAGCAGCCTTTTCCTGGCGGGAGGAACCTACGAGCAGTACTTC.

The CDR3 nucleotides read TGTGCCAGCAGCCAGGGGACTAGGGCCTACAATGAGCAGTTCTTC. Residues: CASSQGTRAYNEQFF. The genes are TRBV7-2 and TRBJ2-1, with 8 bases fitting TRBD2. The germline V gene has CDR1 SGHTA and CDR2 FQGNSA. V lost 5 bases, J lost 2 bases, and 5 bases stayed unmatched. The CDR3 loop spans 15 amino acids.